This T cell receptor beta chain was captured by sequencing in a study of glioma-infiltrating T cells after dendritic cell vaccination. Input was 2 to 2.5 ug genomic DNA, or all available if less. Generated by immunoSEQ multiplex PCR, the TCRdb table keeps only in-frame clones and is missing some. This repertoire shows more than 20,000 clones, nearly 90% found once; its top ten account for about 3.2%. Time point noted: after dendritic cell vaccination, including at tumor progression/relapse. Only patients with spare fresh-frozen tumor and over two years of follow-up were included. Isocitrate dehydrogenase mutation was absent in all glioblastoma patients. PBMC sampling occurred before vaccination, two weeks after the third dose, and at progression. This material consisted of blood, taken after dendritic cell vaccination. The clonotype was recovered from a human donor with glioblastoma.

The CDR3 sequence is CASSPESMTGSGVLTF. CDR3 DNA: TGTGCCAGCAGCCCCGAATCGATGACAGGGTCAGGCGTCCTGACTTTC. The rearrangement uses TRBV7-2 and TRBJ2-6, with 7 bases identical to TRBD1. The CDR3 contains 16 residues. Germline V gene data show CDR1 as SGHTA and CDR2 as FQGNSA. J was trimmed by 12 bases and V by 5 bases; bases with no gene match: 16.